What follows is one TCR beta chain and its context. TCRdb itself ran the 5' RACE reads through MiXCR, one entry per CDR3 protein. Among 400,000 to 550,000 distinct CDR3 sequences listed, roughly 26% were seen once. These data belong to a study of identical twins. The trim removed 3 bases at V and 2 bases at J, leaving 15 bases unmatched. The CDR3 is made up of 18 amino acids. CDR1 is DFQATT and CDR2 is SNEGSKA in the germline V gene (reference sequence). The sample was also linked to a second study, of T cells expressing NK-cell markers.

This rearrangement joins TRBV20-1 to TRBJ2-2; 7 nucleotides align to TRBD2. The sequence was collected from a young woman in good health. Sequencing used CD4+ T cells sorted from blood. CDR3 in amino acids: CSARIGSGSRRNTGELFF. The DNA for the CDR3 is TGCAGTGCTAGGATAGGTAGCGGGTCCAGACGAAACACCGGGGAGCTGTTTTTT.